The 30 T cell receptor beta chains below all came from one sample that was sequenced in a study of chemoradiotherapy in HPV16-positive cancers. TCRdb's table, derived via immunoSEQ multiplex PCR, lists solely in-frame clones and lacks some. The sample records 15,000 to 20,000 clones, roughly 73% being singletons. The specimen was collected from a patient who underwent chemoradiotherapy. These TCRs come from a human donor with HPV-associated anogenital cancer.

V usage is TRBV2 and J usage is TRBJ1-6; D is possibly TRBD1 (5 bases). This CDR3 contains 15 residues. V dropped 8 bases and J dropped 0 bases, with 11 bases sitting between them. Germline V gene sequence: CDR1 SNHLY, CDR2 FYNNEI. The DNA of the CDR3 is TGTGCCAGCTCCTATGACAGCTCCTATAATTCACCCCTCCACTTT. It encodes CASSYDSSYNSPLHF.

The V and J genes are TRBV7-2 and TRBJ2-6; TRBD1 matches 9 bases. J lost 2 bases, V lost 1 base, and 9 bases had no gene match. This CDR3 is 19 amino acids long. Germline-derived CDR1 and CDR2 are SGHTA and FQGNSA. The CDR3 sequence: CASSLVEGQGQTGANVLTF. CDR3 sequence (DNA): TGTGCCAGCAGCTTAGTGGAGGGACAGGGTCAAACTGGGGCCAACGTCCTGACTTTC.

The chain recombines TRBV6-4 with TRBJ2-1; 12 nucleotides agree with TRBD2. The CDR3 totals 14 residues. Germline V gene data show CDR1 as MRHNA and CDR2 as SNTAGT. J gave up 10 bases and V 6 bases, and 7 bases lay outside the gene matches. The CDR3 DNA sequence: TGTGCCAGCAGATGGACTAGCGGGGCGGGGGAGCAGTTCTTC. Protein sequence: CASRWTSGAGEQFF.

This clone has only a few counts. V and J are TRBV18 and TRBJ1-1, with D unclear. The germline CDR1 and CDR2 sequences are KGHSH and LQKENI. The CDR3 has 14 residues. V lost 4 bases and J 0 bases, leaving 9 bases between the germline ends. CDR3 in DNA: TGTGCCAGCTCACTCGACCTTATGAACACTGAAGCTTTCTTT. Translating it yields CASSLDLMNTEAFF.

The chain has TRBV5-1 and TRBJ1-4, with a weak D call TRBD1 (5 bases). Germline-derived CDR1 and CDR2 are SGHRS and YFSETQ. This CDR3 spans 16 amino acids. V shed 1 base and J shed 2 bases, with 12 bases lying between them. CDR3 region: CASSLLKGSTNEKLFF. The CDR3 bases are TGCGCCAGCAGCTTGTTGAAGGGGTCGACTAATGAAAAACTGTTTTTT. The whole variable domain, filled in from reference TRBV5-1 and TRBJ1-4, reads KAGVTQTPRYLIKTRGQQVTLSCSPISGHRSVSWYQQTPGQGLQFLFEYFSETQRNKGNFPGRFSGRQFSNSRSEMNVSTLELGDSALYLCASSLLKGSTNEKLFFGSGTQLSVL.

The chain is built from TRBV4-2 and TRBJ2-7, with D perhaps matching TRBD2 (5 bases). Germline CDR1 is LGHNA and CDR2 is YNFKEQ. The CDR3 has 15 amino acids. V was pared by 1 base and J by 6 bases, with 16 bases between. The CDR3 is CASSQGSTGIGEQYF. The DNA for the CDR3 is TGTGCCAGCAGCCAAGGCTCGACGGGGATCGGCGAGCAGTACTTC.

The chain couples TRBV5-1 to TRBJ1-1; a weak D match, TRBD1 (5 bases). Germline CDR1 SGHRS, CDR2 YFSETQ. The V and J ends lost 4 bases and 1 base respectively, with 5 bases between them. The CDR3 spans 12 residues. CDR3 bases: TGCGCCAGCAGCACAGGGAACACTGAAGCTTTCTTT. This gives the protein CASSTGNTEAFF.

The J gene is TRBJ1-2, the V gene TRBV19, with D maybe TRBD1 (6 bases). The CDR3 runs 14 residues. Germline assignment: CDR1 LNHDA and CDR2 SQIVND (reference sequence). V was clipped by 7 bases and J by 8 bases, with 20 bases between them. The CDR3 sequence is CASTTGQILEGYTF. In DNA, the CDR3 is TGTGCCAGTACCACCGGACAGATTTTAGAAGGCTACACCTTC.

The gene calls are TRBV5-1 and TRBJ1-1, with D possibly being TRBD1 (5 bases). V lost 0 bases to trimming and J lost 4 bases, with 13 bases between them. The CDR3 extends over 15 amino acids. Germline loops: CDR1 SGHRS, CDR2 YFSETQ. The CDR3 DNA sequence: TGCGCCAGCAGCTTGGATCGCCGGGGCAGCACTGAAGCTTTCTTT. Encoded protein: CASSLDRRGSTEAFF.

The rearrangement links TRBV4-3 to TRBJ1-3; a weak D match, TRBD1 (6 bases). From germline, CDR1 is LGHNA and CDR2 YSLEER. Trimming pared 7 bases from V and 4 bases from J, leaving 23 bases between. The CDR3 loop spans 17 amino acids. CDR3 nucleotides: TGCGCCAGCAACTCTTTCCCCAGGGGCGCATACGGAAACACCATATATTTT. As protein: CASNSFPRGAYGNTIYF.

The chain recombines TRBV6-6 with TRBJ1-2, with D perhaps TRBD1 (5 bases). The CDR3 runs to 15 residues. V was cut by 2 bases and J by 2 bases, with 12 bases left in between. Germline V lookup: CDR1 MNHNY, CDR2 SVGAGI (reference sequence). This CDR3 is CASSYGLEGNYGYTF. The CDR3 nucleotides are TGTGCCAGCAGTTACGGATTGGAGGGGAACTATGGCTACACCTTC.

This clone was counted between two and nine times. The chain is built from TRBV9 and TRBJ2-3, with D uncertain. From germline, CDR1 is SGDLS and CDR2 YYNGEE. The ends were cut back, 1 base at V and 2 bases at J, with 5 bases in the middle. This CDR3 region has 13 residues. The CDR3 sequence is CASSVSTTDTQYF. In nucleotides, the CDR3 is TGTGCCAGCAGCGTATCAACCACAGATACGCAGTATTTT.

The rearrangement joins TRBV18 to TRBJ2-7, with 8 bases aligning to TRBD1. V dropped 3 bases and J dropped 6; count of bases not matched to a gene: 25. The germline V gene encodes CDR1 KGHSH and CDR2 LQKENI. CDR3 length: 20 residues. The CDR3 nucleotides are TGTGCCAGCTCACCTTCCCCGGGACAGGTCTTCGTAAGGCCGGGTACCGAGCAGTACTTC. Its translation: CASSPSPGQVFVRPGTEQYF.

CDR3 DNA sequence: TGTGCCAGCAGCCCCAGACAGGGTCCTACTGAAGCTTTCTTT. This sequence encodes CASSPRQGPTEAFF. The rearrangement joins TRBV7-8 to TRBJ1-1, with 7 bases identical to TRBD1. There are 14 residues in the CDR3. V shed 5 bases and J 5 bases; nucleotides not matched to a gene: 8. The V gene's germline CDR1 is SGHVS and CDR2 FQNEAQ.

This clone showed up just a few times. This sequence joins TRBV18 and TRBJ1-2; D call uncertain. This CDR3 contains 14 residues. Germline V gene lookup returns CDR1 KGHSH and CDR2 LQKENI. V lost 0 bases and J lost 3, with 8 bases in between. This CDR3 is CASSPPRKDYGYTF. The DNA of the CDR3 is TGTGCCAGCTCACCACCGCGGAAGGACTATGGCTACACCTTC.

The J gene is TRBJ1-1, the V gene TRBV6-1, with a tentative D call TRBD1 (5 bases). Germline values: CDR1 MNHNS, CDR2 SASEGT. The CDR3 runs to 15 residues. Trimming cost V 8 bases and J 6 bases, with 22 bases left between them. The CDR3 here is CASVSGARGRAEAFF. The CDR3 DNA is TGTGCCAGCGTGAGCGGGGCGCGAGGTAGGGCTGAAGCTTTCTTT.

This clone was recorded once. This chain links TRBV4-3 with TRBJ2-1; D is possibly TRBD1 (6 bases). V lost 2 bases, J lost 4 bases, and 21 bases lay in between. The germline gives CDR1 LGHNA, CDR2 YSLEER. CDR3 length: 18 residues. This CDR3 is CASSQIQTSGTLYNEQFF. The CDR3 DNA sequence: TGCGCCAGCAGCCAAATACAGACCTCCGGGACACTATACAATGAGCAGTTCTTC.

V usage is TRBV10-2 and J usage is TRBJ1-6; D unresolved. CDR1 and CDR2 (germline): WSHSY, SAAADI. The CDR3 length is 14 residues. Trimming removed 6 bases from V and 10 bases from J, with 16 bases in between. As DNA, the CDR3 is TGCGCCAGCAGCAACACCCCACTGGGGTCACCCCTCCACTTT. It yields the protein CASSNTPLGSPLHF.

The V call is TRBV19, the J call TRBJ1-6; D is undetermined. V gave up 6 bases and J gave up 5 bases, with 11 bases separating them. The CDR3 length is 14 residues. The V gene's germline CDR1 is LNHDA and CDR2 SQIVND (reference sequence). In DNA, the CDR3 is TGTGCCAGTAGGGCCGGGCCTAATAATTCACCCCTCCACTTT. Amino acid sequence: CASRAGPNNSPLHF.

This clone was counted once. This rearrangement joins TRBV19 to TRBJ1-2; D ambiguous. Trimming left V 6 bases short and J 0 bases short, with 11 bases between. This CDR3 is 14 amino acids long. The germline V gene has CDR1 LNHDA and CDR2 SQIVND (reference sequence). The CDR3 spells CASSPGYPNYGYTF. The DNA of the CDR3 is TGTGCCAGTAGCCCGGGATACCCTAACTATGGCTACACCTTC.

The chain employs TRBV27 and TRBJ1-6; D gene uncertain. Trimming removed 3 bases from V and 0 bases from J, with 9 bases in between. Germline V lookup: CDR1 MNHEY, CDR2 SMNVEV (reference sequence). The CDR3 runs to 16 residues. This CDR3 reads CASSFDASSYNSPLHF. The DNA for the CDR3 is TGTGCCAGCAGTTTTGACGCAAGCTCCTATAATTCACCCCTCCACTTT.

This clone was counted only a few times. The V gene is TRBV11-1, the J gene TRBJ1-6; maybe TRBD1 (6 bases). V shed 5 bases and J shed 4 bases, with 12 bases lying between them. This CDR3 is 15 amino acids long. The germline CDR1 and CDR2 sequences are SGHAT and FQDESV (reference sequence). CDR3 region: CASSANRAYNSPLHF. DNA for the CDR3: TGTGCCAGCAGCGCGAACAGGGCATATAATTCACCCCTCCACTTT.

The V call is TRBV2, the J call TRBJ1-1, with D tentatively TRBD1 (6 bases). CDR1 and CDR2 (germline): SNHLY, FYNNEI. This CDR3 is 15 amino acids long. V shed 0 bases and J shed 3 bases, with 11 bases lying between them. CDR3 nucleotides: TGTGCCAGCAGTGAAGCCCAGGGGACATACACTGAAGCTTTCTTT. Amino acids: CASSEAQGTYTEAFF.

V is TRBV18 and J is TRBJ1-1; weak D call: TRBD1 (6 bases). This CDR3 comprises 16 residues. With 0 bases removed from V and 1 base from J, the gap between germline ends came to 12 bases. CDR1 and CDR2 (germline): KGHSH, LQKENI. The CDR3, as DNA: TGTGCCAGCTCACCACCGGTGGGGGGCACGAACACTGAAGCTTTCTTT. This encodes CASSPPVGGTNTEAFF.

CDR3 sequence (DNA): TGTGCCAGCAGCTTAGGGAGGGGGACTAATGAAAAACTGTTTTTT. Its translation is CASSLGRGTNEKLFF. V and J are TRBV13 and TRBJ1-4, with a weak D call TRBD1 (6 bases). Per the germline V gene, CDR1 is PRHDT and CDR2 is FYEKMQ (reference sequence). The CDR3 spans 15 residues. V was pared by 0 bases and J by 2 bases, with 7 bases between.

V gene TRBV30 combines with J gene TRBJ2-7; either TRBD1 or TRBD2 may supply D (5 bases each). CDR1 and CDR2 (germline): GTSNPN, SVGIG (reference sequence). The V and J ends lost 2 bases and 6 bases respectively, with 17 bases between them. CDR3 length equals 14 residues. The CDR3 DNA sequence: TGTGCCTGGAGTACGGGCAGGGAGTTAAGCGAGCAGTACTTC. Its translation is CAWSTGRELSEQYF.

CDR3 sequence (DNA): TGTGCCAGCAGCTTGGGGGGAGGAAGCAATCAGCCCCAGCATTTT. This encodes CASSLGGGSNQPQHF. The chain is built from TRBV5-4 and TRBJ1-5; D not certain. Germline CDR1 is SGHNT and CDR2 is YYREEE (reference sequence). The CDR3 length is 15 residues. Trimming took off 0 bases at V and 1 base at J, with 8 bases between the two ends. The full variable domain, with the rest looked up from reference TRBV5-4 and TRBJ1-5, is ETGVTQSPTHLIKTRGQQVTLRCSSQSGHNTVSWYQQALGQGPQFIFQYYREEENGRGNFPPRFSGLQFPNYSSELNVNALELDDSALYLCASSLGGGSNQPQHFGDGTRLSIL.

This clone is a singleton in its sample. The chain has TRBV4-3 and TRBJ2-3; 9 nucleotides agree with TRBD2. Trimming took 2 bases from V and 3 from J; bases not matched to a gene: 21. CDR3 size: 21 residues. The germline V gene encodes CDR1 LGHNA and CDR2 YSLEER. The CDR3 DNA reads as TGCGCCAGCAGCCAACGGGTCGTAGCGGGGGCCAATAGTTTGAGGACAGATACGCAGTATTTT. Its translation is CASSQRVVAGANSLRTDTQYF.

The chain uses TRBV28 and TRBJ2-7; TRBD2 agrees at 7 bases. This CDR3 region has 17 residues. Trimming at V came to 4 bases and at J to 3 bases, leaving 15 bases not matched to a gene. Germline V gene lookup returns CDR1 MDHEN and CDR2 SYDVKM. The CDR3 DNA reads TGTGCCAGCAGTTGGGGGGGGTGGGGTGGTTCTGGCTACGAGCAGTACTTC. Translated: CASSWGGWGGSGYEQYF. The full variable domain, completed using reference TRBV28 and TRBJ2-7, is DVKVTQSSRYLVKRTGEKVFLECVQDMDHENMFWYRQDPGLGLRLIYFSYDVKMKEKGDIPEGYSVSREKKERFSLILESASTNQTSMYLCASSWGGWGGSGYEQYFGPGTRLTVT.

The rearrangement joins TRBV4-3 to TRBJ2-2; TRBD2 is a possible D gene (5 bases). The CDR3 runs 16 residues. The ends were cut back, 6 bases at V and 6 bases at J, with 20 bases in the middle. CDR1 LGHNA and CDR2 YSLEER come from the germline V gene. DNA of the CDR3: TGCGCCAGCAGAGGCATGAGAGGGTCCTTGGCCGGGGAGCTGTTTTTT. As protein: CASRGMRGSLAGELFF.